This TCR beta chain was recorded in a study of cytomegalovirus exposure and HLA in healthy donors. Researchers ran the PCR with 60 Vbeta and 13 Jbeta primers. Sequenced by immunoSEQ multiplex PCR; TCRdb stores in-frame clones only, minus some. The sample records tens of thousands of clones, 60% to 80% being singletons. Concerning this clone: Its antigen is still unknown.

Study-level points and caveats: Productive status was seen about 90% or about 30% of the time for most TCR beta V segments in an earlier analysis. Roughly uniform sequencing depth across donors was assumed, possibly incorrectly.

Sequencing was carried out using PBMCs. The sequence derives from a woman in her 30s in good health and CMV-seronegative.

The CDR3 here is CSVETGRVPFF. For the CDR3, the DNA is TGCAGCGTTGAAACCGGGAGGGTTCCGTTCTTC. The gene calls are TRBV29-1 and TRBJ2-1; 8 bases map to TRBD2. Germline trimming cut 2 bases from V and 15 bases from J; bases unmatched to any gene: 6. The CDR3 consists of 11 residues. The germline V gene has CDR1 SQVTM and CDR2 ANQGSEA.